The present T cell receptor beta chain was sequenced within a study of blood T cell repertoires in COVID-19. Looking at the study overall: COVID-19 samples from acute and convalescent phases originated in the United States, Italy and Spain.

Per the study methods: Quantification of nucleated cells was approximated via reference gene primer amplification. Using immunoSEQ multiplex PCR, the repertoire was profiled, and TCRdb retains in-frame clones only, with some absent. For V, J and clone size, that table is used; D and trimming come from the DNA. The sample includes roughly 230,000 clones, about 88% of them seen just once. This CDR3 region has 12 residues. V shed 3 bases and J shed 8 bases, with 8 bases lying between them. Germline loops: CDR1 SGHDT, CDR2 YYEEEE. Exposed participants encountered a COVID-19 case during the 2 weeks preceding study entry.

V is TRBV5-6 and J is TRBJ1-4; no reliable D call. This TCR came from a woman between 50 and 59 years old who had been exposed to COVID-19. Sequenced input: PBMCs or T cells enriched from blood (not recorded which). The CDR3: CASSYGREKLFF. The CDR3 DNA reads as TGTGCCAGCAGCTACGGCAGGGAAAAACTGTTTTTT.